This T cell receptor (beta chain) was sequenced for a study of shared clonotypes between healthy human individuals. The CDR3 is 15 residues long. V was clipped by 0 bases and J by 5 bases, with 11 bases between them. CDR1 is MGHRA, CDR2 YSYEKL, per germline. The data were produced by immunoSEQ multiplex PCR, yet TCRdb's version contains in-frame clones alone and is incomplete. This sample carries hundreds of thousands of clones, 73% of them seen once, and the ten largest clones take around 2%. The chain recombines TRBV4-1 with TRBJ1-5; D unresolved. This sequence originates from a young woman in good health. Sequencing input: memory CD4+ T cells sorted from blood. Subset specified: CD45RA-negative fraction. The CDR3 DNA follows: TGCGCCAGCAGCCAAGAAGTAAGGAGGGATCAGCCCCAGCATTTT. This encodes CASSQEVRRDQPQHF.